A selection of T cell receptor beta chains follows, all from one sample in a study of T-cell memory formation after mild COVID-19. TCRdb redid the calling of the 5' RACE reads with MiXCR, one entry per CDR3 protein. There are 410,000 or so distinct CDR3 sequences in the sample; around 22% occur only once, and over 10% lies in the top ten. The sample was PBMCs or a T cell subset sorted from them (not recorded which). These receptors were obtained from an adult woman who had mild COVID-19 (a few samples of this study predate the infection). Cell type and time point are not known. CDR3s include the opening cysteine and the closing phenylalanine or tryptophan. The order of the fields is CDR3 protein, CDR3 DNA, V gene, D gene, J gene, clone size, CDR3 length. The D gene is left open where the match is weak. Not every row has a clone size; where given, it reads once, few, many or a size class.

CDR3: CASSSMTGTLQETQYF
DNA: TGTGCCAGCAGCTCTATGACAGGGACCCTCCAAGAGACCCAGTACTTC
V: TRBV3-1
D: TRBD1
J: TRBJ2-5
size: few
length: 16

CDR3: CSVPGTGQETQYF
DNA: TGCAGCGTACCTGGGACAGGTCAAGAGACCCAGTACTTC
V: TRBV29-1
D: TRBD1
J: TRBJ2-5
size: few
length: 13

CDR3: CASSESGTFGYTF
DNA: TGTGCCAGCAGTGAAAGCGGGACATTTGGCTACACCTTC
V: TRBV6-1
D: .
J: TRBJ1-2
size: .
length: 13

CDR3: CASSMPGRDHYEQYF
DNA: TGTGCCAGCAGCATGCCCGGGAGAGATCACTACGAGCAGTACTTC
V: TRBV7-9
D: .
J: TRBJ2-7
size: .
length: 15

CDR3: CASGPTSGSIAGELFF
DNA: TGTGCCAGCGGACCGACTAGCGGGAGTATTGCCGGGGAGCTGTTTTTT
V: TRBV4-2
D: TRBD2
J: TRBJ2-2
size: few
length: 16

CDR3: CASSPVLDQPQHF
DNA: TGTGCCAGCAGCCCCGTCCTCGATCAGCCCCAGCATTTT
V: TRBV7-2
D: .
J: TRBJ1-5
size: few
length: 13

CDR3: CASSQEEGHTGELFF
DNA: TGCGCCAGCAGCCAAGAGGAGGGGCATACCGGGGAGCTGTTTTTT
V: TRBV4-1
D: .
J: TRBJ2-2
size: .
length: 15

CDR3: CASSGGLETQYF
DNA: TGTGCCAGCTCAGGCGGTTTAGAGACCCAGTACTTC
V: TRBV18
D: .
J: TRBJ2-5
size: .
length: 12

CDR3: CASSYSPFGTDYNEQFF
DNA: TGTGCCAGCAGTTACTCCCCCTTCGGGACAGACTACAATGAGCAGTTCTTC
V: TRBV6-7
D: TRBD1
J: TRBJ2-1
size: .
length: 17

CDR3: CASSVTTGFDEQFF
DNA: TGTGCCAGCAGCGTCACGACAGGGTTCGATGAGCAGTTCTTC
V: TRBV9
D: TRBD1
J: TRBJ2-1
size: few
length: 14

CDR3: CASSHLRDFRENTIYF
DNA: TGTGCCAGCAGCCACCTCCGGGACTTCCGGGAAAACACCATATATTTT
V: TRBV14
D: .
J: TRBJ1-3
size: .
length: 16

CDR3: CASSPDTLPGHTQYF
DNA: TGTGCCAGCAGTCCGGACACCCTCCCGGGGCATACGCAGTATTTT
V: TRBV12-3/TRBV12-4
D: .
J: TRBJ2-3
size: .
length: 15

CDR3: CSARDGTFQPQHF
DNA: TGCAGTGCTAGAGACGGGACATTTCAGCCCCAGCATTTT
V: TRBV20-1
D: .
J: TRBJ1-5
size: .
length: 13

CDR3: CASSSVGGQETQYF
DNA: TGTGCCAGCAGCTCCGTTGGAGGACAAGAGACCCAGTACTTC
V: TRBV5-6
D: .
J: TRBJ2-5
size: .
length: 14

CDR3: CASSPMGVGDTEAFF
DNA: TGTGCCAGCAGCCCCATGGGAGTGGGAGACACTGAAGCTTTCTTT
V: TRBV6-1
D: .
J: TRBJ1-1
size: .
length: 15

CDR3: CASSSGLAGNSGETQYF
DNA: TGCGCCAGCAGCTCCGGACTAGCGGGGAATAGCGGAGAGACCCAGTACTTC
V: TRBV5-1
D: TRBD2
J: TRBJ2-5
size: few
length: 17

CDR3: CASSIRTGTNTEAFF
DNA: TGTGCCAGCAGCATCAGGACAGGAACGAACACTGAAGCTTTCTTT
V: TRBV7-2
D: TRBD1
J: TRBJ1-1
size: few
length: 15

CDR3: CASSPIDGDTQYF
DNA: TGTGCCAGCAGCCCTATCGATGGAGATACGCAGTATTTT
V: TRBV3-1
D: .
J: TRBJ2-3
size: .
length: 13

CDR3: CASSDPVGFSGNTIYF
DNA: TGTGCCAGCAGTGATCCCGTCGGTTTCTCTGGAAACACCATATATTTT
V: TRBV25-1
D: .
J: TRBJ1-3
size: .
length: 16

CDR3: CASSPGFHSNQPQHF
DNA: TGCGCCAGCAGCCCAGGGTTCCATAGCAATCAGCCCCAGCATTTT
V: TRBV5-1
D: .
J: TRBJ1-5
size: .
length: 15

CDR3: CASSEASGPYEQYF
DNA: TGTGCCAGCAGTGAAGCGTCGGGGCCCTACGAGCAGTACTTC
V: TRBV2
D: .
J: TRBJ2-7
size: many
length: 14

CDR3: CASSHGGRANTEAFF
DNA: TGCGCCAGCAGCCACGGCGGGCGAGCAAACACTGAAGCTTTCTTT
V: TRBV4-1
D: .
J: TRBJ1-1
size: .
length: 15

CDR3: CASSLGGDKPQHF
DNA: TGTGCCAGCAGCTTGGGGGGGGATAAGCCCCAGCATTTT
V: TRBV5-5
D: .
J: TRBJ1-5
size: few
length: 13

CDR3: CASSLNQQGVETQYF
DNA: TGTGCCAGCAGCTTAAATCAGCAGGGTGTGGAGACCCAGTACTTC
V: TRBV7-6
D: .
J: TRBJ2-5
size: few
length: 15

CDR3: CASSLDRGNSPLHF
DNA: TGTGCCAGCAGTCTCGACAGGGGAAATTCACCCCTCCACTTT
V: TRBV5-1
D: TRBD1
J: TRBJ1-6
size: .
length: 14

CDR3: CASSPTHRGLGNEQYF
DNA: TGCGCCAGCAGCCCGACCCACAGGGGACTGGGAAACGAGCAGTACTTC
V: TRBV5-1
D: .
J: TRBJ2-7
size: .
length: 16

CDR3: CASSLDAQGRGRKNIQYF
DNA: TGTGCCAGCAGCTTAGACGCCCAAGGCAGGGGGCGCAAGAACATTCAGTACTTC
V: TRBV7-2
D: TRBD1
J: TRBJ2-4
size: few
length: 18

CDR3: CASSEYTGNEQYF
DNA: TGCGCCAGCAGTGAGTATACGGGTAACGAGCAGTACTTC
V: TRBV10-2
D: .
J: TRBJ2-7
size: .
length: 13